The clone carrying this TCR beta chain has just a few counts. Its antigen is still unknown. Four subsets defined by CD45RA and CD27 were sorted after CD3, CD4, CD8 and live/dead staining. The beta constant-region primer was an equimolar mix of two oligonucleotides covering TRBC1 and TRBC2. The ligated cDNA underwent four PCR rounds using SP2 and nested alpha and beta constant-region primers. In TCRdb, the UMI-ligation and nested PCR reads were re-called with MiXCR into one record per CDR3 protein. The sample includes 140,000 to 150,000 distinct CDR3 sequences, 22% seen only once; the top ten take about 0.11%. These data come from a study of naive and memory T cell subsets. Germline-derived CDR1 and CDR2 are SQVTM and ANQGSEA. V lost 4 bases to trimming and J lost 10 bases, with 22 bases between them. The length of the CDR3 is 14 residues. Study-level results: A few larger clonotypes appeared in naive repertoires, especially CD8, possibly memory cells re-expressing CD45RA. Clonotypes here are unpaired alpha or beta chain sequences. In naive cells, over 85% of TCR sequences were seen only once.

The chain combines TRBV29-1 with TRBJ2-5; D is possibly TRBD2 (6 bases). Material: naive CD4+ T cells from blood. This receptor was identified in a human donor in good health. Here the CDR3 DNA reads TGCAGCGTTGCCGCGCCGGGGGTAGGGCTGGACCAGTACTTC. Amino acid sequence: CSVAAPGVGLDQYF.